Reported below is one TCR beta chain. Its antigen is undetermined. Trimming pared 5 bases from V and 0 bases from J, leaving 10 bases between. CDR1 is MDHEN and CDR2 is SYDVKM in the germline V gene. The CDR3 spans 14 residues. Repertoires were generated with immunoSEQ multiplex PCR, while TCRdb's copy carries only in-frame clones and drops some. The table includes more than 85,000 clones, more than 85% detected once. This entry comes from a study of T cell responses to AZD1222 COVID-19 vaccine. Study findings and constraints: Reports indicate that nearly half of spike-specific TCRs are directed at unmutated variant regions. At baseline, seropositivity was found in only 5 to 7 AZD1222 recipients. Donor demographics were predominantly white British with a female majority; clonal diversity may be underestimated. Repertoires were collected only later (after the peak T cell response had occurred).

The V gene is TRBV28, the J gene TRBJ1-1, with D possibly matching TRBD1 (5 bases). The sequencing used peripheral blood, collected on day 0 of AZD1222 vaccination. This receptor was identified in an adult in good health. For the CDR3, the DNA is TGTGCCAGCAGTGCGCAGGGCCTGAACACTGAAGCTTTCTTT. This translates into CASSAQGLNTEAFF.